The clone carrying this TCR beta chain was recorded at least ten times. Its antigen is as yet unknown. These data are taken from a study of CD8+CD57+ T cells in acquired aplastic anemia. As for the study in general: The average for DNA from sorted CD4+ and CD8+ cells was 3 to 3.5 ug.

CDR3 length equals 15 residues. The trim removed 3 bases at V and 3 bases at J, leaving 7 bases unmatched. Per the germline V gene, CDR1 is SGHVS and CDR2 is FQNEAQ. Whole-study results and caveats: The same twenty-nine CD8+ CDR3 sequences occurred in patients and in controls. Patients and controls were not found to differ significantly in CD8+ Simpson's diversity.

The template used for profiling TCR beta VDJ and CDR3 was genomic DNA. One entry per CDR3 protein results from TCRdb running MiXCR on the reads. Altogether roughly 300,000 distinct CDR3 sequences are present, 56% being singletons, with the ten largest covering 8%. This receptor was taken from a human donor with severe aplastic anemia or a healthy control (not recorded which). V usage is TRBV7-8 and J usage is TRBJ1-2, with TRBD1 matching 7 bases. Sequenced material: sorted CD4+, CD8+, or CD8+CD57+ T cells (not recorded which) from PBMCs. The CDR3 nucleotides read TGTGCCAGCAGCTTTAAGGGGGCGCCCGACTATGGCTACACCTTC. This translates into CASSFKGAPDYGYTF.